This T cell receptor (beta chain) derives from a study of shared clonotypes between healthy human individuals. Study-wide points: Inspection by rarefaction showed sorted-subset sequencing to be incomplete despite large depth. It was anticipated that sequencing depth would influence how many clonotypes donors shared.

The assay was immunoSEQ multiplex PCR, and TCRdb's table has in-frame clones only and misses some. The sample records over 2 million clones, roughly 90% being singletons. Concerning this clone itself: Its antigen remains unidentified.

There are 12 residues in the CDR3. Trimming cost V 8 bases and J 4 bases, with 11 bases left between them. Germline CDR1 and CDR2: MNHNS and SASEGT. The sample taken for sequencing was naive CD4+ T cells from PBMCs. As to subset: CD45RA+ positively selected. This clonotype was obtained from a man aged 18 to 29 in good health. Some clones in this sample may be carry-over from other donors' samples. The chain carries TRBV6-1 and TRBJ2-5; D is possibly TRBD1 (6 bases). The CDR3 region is CASHRAAETQYF. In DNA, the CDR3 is TGTGCCAGCCACAGGGCGGCAGAGACCCAGTACTTC.